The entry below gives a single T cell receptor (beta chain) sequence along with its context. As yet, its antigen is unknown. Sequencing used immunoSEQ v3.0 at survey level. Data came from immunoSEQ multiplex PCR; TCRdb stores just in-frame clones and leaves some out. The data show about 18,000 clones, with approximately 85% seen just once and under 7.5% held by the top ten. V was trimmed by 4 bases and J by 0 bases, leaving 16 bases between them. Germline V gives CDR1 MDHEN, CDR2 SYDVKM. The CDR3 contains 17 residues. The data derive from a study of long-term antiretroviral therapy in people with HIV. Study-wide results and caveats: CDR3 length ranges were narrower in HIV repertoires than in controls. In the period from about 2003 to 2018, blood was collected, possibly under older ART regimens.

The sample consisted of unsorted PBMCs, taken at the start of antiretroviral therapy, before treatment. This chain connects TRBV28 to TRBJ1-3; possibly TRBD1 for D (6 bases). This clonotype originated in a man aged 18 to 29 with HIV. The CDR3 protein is CASSSLSTGSSGNTIYF. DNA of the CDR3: TGTGCCAGCAGTTCCTTATCGACAGGTTCCTCTGGAAACACCATATATTTT.